The rows below give T cell receptor beta chains drawn from one sample of a study of shared clonotypes between healthy human individuals. TCRdb keeps only in-frame clones here, not all; method: immunoSEQ multiplex PCR. The sample carries about 2.1 million clones, 93% recorded once. The material sequenced was naive CD8+ T cells from PBMCs. These receptors all stem from a man in his late teens or twenties in good health. Some clones in this sample may be carry-over from other donors' samples. Both conserved end residues are part of each CDR3. Each record gives: CDR3 protein, CDR3 DNA, V gene, J gene, D gene, clone size. The D gene is left open where the match is weak. Clone size is not always given. Where it is, it says once, few, many or a class for expanded clones.

cdr3_aa: CSASPQQYF
cdr3_nt: TGCAGTGCTAGTCCACAGCAGTACTTC
v_call: TRBV20-1
j_call: TRBJ2-7
d_call: -
clone_size: -

cdr3_aa: CASSSWSNQPQHF
cdr3_nt: TGTGCCAGCAGCTCGTGGAGCAATCAGCCCCAGCATTTT
v_call: TRBV4-2
j_call: TRBJ1-5
d_call: -
clone_size: -

cdr3_aa: CASSRDSSAVVVYNEQFF
cdr3_nt: TGTGCCAGCAGCCGGGACAGTTCTGCGGTTGTTGTCTACAATGAGCAGTTCTTC
v_call: TRBV7-6
j_call: TRBJ2-1
d_call: TRBD1
clone_size: -

cdr3_aa: CASSTDRDEQYF
cdr3_nt: TGTGCCAGTAGTACCGACAGGGACGAGCAGTACTTC
v_call: TRBV19
j_call: TRBJ2-7
d_call: TRBD1
clone_size: once

cdr3_aa: CSVVGGSYGYTF
cdr3_nt: TGCAGCGTCGTAGGGGGAAGCTATGGCTACACCTTC
v_call: TRBV29-1
j_call: TRBJ1-2
d_call: -
clone_size: -

cdr3_aa: CASSLTVGQGASDTQYF
cdr3_nt: TGCGCCAGCAGCCTCACGGTCGGGCAGGGGGCGTCAGATACGCAGTATTTT
v_call: TRBV4-1
j_call: TRBJ2-3
d_call: TRBD1
clone_size: -

cdr3_aa: CASSTLTGSGNTIYF
cdr3_nt: TGTGCCAGTAGTACCCTGACAGGGTCCGGAAACACCATATATTTT
v_call: TRBV19
j_call: TRBJ1-3
d_call: TRBD1
clone_size: -

cdr3_aa: CASSAQGTGGNYEQYF
cdr3_nt: TGTGCCAGCAGCGCGCAGGGGACAGGGGGCAACTACGAGCAGTACTTC
v_call: TRBV7-2
j_call: TRBJ2-7
d_call: TRBD1
clone_size: once

cdr3_aa: CASTLTPRGRLAVKETQYF
cdr3_nt: TGTGCCAGCACCCTTACCCCACGGGGCCGACTAGCGGTAAAAGAGACCCAGTACTTC
v_call: TRBV27
j_call: TRBJ2-5
d_call: TRBD2
clone_size: -

cdr3_aa: CASSLWAQPQHF
cdr3_nt: TGTGCCAGCAGCTTATGGGCCCAGCCCCAGCATTTT
v_call: TRBV7-9
j_call: TRBJ1-5
d_call: -
clone_size: few

cdr3_aa: CASSPSGSRAKNIQYF
cdr3_nt: TGTGCCAGCTCACCCAGCGGGAGTCGGGCCAAAAACATTCAGTACTTC
v_call: TRBV18
j_call: TRBJ2-4
d_call: TRBD2
clone_size: -

cdr3_aa: CASSVEGKLRNTGELFF
cdr3_nt: TGTGCCAGCAGCGTAGAGGGGAAATTGAGGAACACCGGGGAGCTGTTTTTT
v_call: TRBV9
j_call: TRBJ2-2
d_call: -
clone_size: -

cdr3_aa: CSVEGTDSYEQYF
cdr3_nt: TGCAGCGTGGAGGGGACAGACTCCTACGAGCAGTACTTC
v_call: TRBV29-1
j_call: TRBJ2-7
d_call: -
clone_size: -

cdr3_aa: CASSLGTSGSWYEQYF
cdr3_nt: TGTGCCAGCAGCTTGGGGACTAGCGGGAGCTGGTACGAGCAGTACTTC
v_call: TRBV7-2
j_call: TRBJ2-7
d_call: TRBD2
clone_size: -

cdr3_aa: CASSLNYPGNTEAFF
cdr3_nt: TGTGCCAGCAGCTTAAATTACCCGGGGAACACTGAAGCTTTCTTT
v_call: TRBV7-9
j_call: TRBJ1-1
d_call: -
clone_size: -

cdr3_aa: CASSLRQSNTGELFF
cdr3_nt: TGTGCCAGCAGCTTACGACAGTCGAACACCGGGGAGCTGTTTTTT
v_call: TRBV7-9
j_call: TRBJ2-2
d_call: -
clone_size: -

cdr3_aa: CASSFGRGEETQYF
cdr3_nt: TGTGCCAGCAGCTTTGGGAGGGGGGAAGAGACCCAGTACTTC
v_call: TRBV5-8
j_call: TRBJ2-5
d_call: -
clone_size: -

cdr3_aa: CASSVLGGHYGYTF
cdr3_nt: TGTGCCAGCAGCGTATTAGGGGGCCACTATGGCTACACCTTC
v_call: TRBV9
j_call: TRBJ1-2
d_call: TRBD1
clone_size: -